The 22 T cell receptor beta chains below come from one sample, sequenced in a study of T-cell memory formation after mild COVID-19. MiXCR, run by TCRdb on the 5' RACE reads, gives a single entry per CDR3 protein. The data contain fewer than 250,000 distinct CDR3 sequences, 15% of them seen just once; the ten biggest clones take up more than 2%. Sequencing was performed on PBMCs or a T cell subset sorted from them (not recorded which). These receptors were taken from an adult woman who had mild COVID-19 (a few samples of this study predate the infection). Cell type and time point are not known.

In DNA form, the CDR3 reads TGCGCCAGCAGCCCGTCGCGGAACACCATATATTTT. The encoded protein is CASSPSRNTIYF. The chain employs TRBV5-1 and TRBJ1-3; D unclear. Germline V gene sequence: CDR1 SGHRS, CDR2 YFSETQ. This CDR3 has 12 residues. V lost 4 bases and J 7 bases, leaving 9 bases between the germline ends.

This clonotype was detected a few times. The chain couples TRBV6-1 to TRBJ1-1, with D maybe TRBD1 (5 bases). Germline CDR1 is MNHNS and CDR2 is SASEGT. CDR3 length: 14 amino acids. Trimming took off 2 bases at V and 0 bases at J, with 7 bases between the two ends. CDR3 bases: TGTGCCAGCAGTGAATCGGGGCTGAACACTGAAGCTTTCTTT. It codes for CASSESGLNTEAFF.

J is TRBJ1-2 and V is TRBV24-1; 8 bases are shared with TRBD1. The germline V gene encodes CDR1 KGHDR and CDR2 SFDVKD. V shed 5 bases, J shed 5 bases, and the junction held 3 bases outside the gene matches. The CDR3 is 13 residues long. CDR3 sequence (DNA): TGTGCCACCAGTGCAGGGACAGGATATGGCTACACCTTC. As protein: CATSAGTGYGYTF.

In its sample, this clonotype was seen a few times. The chain joins TRBV7-9 to TRBJ1-5, with 11 nucleotides matching TRBD1. CDR3 length equals 15 residues. Germline CDR1 and CDR2: SEHNR and FQNEAQ (reference sequence). The J segment lost 4 bases and the V segment lost 5 bases, leaving 4 bases of the junction unmatched. CDR3 DNA: TGTGCCAGCAGCCGGGGGACAGGGGGGAATCAGCCCCAGCATTTT. Protein product: CASSRGTGGNQPQHF.

The V gene is TRBV7-9, the J gene TRBJ2-2; D is uncertain. CDR3 length equals 18 residues. Per germline, CDR1 SEHNR and CDR2 FQNEAQ (reference sequence). Trimming removed 3 bases from V and 0 bases from J, with 17 bases in between. CDR3 sequence reads: CASSFRWIRFANTGELFF. The CDR3 nucleotides are TGTGCCAGCAGCTTCAGGTGGATCCGGTTCGCGAACACCGGGGAGCTGTTTTTT.

This clonotype was observed a handful of times. CDR3 coding DNA: TGCAGTGCTAGAAGAGGCCGCTTGAAGACCCAGTACTTC. Translation gives CSARRGRLKTQYF. The chain employs TRBV20-1 and TRBJ2-5; unclear D gene. CDR1 and CDR2 from the germline V gene are DFQATT and SNEGSKA (reference sequence). The CDR3 sequence is 13 residues long. Deletions cut 2 bases from V and 6 bases from J, with 13 bases between.

V gene TRBV24-1 combines with J gene TRBJ2-1; TRBD2 matches at 10 bases. The germline V gene encodes CDR1 KGHDR and CDR2 SFDVKD. The V and J ends lost 6 bases and 9 bases, in that order; junction bases with no gene match: 10. The CDR3 contains 15 residues. The CDR3 sequence: CATSMSGLAVSEQFF. In DNA form, the CDR3 reads TGTGCCACCAGTATGTCTGGACTAGCGGTATCTGAGCAGTTCTTC.

This clonotype was seen more than once but under ten times. V gene TRBV12-3 or TRBV12-4 combines with J gene TRBJ1-3, with a possible D match to TRBD1 (5 bases). The V end was cut by 3 bases, the J end by 0 bases, with 6 bases between. The CDR3 is made up of 14 amino acids. The CDR3: CASSFGGSGNTIYF. The CDR3 nucleotides are TGTGCCAGCAGTTTTGGGGGCTCTGGAAACACCATATATTTT.

This clonotype was seen a handful of times. The genes are TRBV29-1 and TRBJ2-5; D is perhaps TRBD2 (6 bases). Germline CDR1 SQVTM, CDR2 ANQGSEA. The V end was cut by 5 bases, the J end by 4 bases, with 11 bases between. This CDR3 region has 12 residues. CDR3 protein: CSVHSGGETQYF. In nucleotides, the CDR3 is TGCAGCGTTCACTCCGGGGGAGAGACCCAGTACTTC.

The table lists this clonotype with a few counts. The V call is TRBV20-1, the J call TRBJ2-3; TRBD2 matches at 11 bases. J was trimmed by 3 bases and V by 3 bases; bases with no gene match: 5. In germline, CDR1 is DFQATT, CDR2 SNEGSKA (reference sequence). The CDR3 contains 15 residues. The CDR3 region is CSASKASGGTDTQYF. The CDR3 DNA is TGCAGTGCTAGTAAGGCTAGCGGGGGGACAGATACGCAGTATTTT.

This clonotype has a count of ten or more. The chain combines TRBV6-5 with TRBJ2-1; 10 nucleotides align to TRBD2. After removal of 2 bases from V and 7 bases from J, the junction contained 2 bases not matched to a gene. Germline CDR1 and CDR2: MNHEY and SVGAGI. The CDR3 contains 14 residues. CDR3 loop: CASSYLAGDNEQFF. CDR3 nucleotides: TGTGCCAGCAGTTACCTAGCGGGAGATAATGAGCAGTTCTTC.

The chain employs TRBV5-1 and TRBJ2-1; 9 bases match TRBD1. Germline trimming cut 0 bases from V and 2 bases from J; bases unmatched to any gene: 3. Germline V CDR1 and CDR2: SGHRS, YFSETQ. The CDR3 is 16 amino acids. CDR3 loop: CASSLAGQGTYNEQFF. In nucleotides, the CDR3 is TGCGCCAGCAGCTTGGCCGGACAGGGGACCTACAATGAGCAGTTCTTC.

The V and J genes are TRBV5-1 and TRBJ2-1, with D hard to call. CDR3 size: 12 residues. The V gene lost 0 bases and the J gene lost 9 bases, with 7 bases spanning the gap. Germline V gene lookup returns CDR1 SGHRS and CDR2 YFSETQ. CDR3 nucleotides: TGCGCCAGCAGCTTGGAAGGTAGTGAGCAGTTCTTC. Its translation is CASSLEGSEQFF.

This clonotype was seen many times. The chain is built from TRBV4-3 and TRBJ2-3; D gene ambiguous. V shed 0 bases and J shed 2 bases, with 3 bases lying between them. The CDR3 consists of 13 residues. In germline, CDR1 is LGHNA, CDR2 YSLEER. For the CDR3, the DNA is TGCGCCAGCAGCCAAGATCTCACAGATACGCAGTATTTT. As protein: CASSQDLTDTQYF.

This chain connects TRBV12-3 or TRBV12-4 to TRBJ2-3, with 10 bases lining up with TRBD2. The V and J ends lost 5 bases and 2 bases, in that order; junction bases with no gene match: 4. CDR3 size: 15 residues. The CDR3 DNA sequence: TGTGCCAGCAGTCGACTAGCGGGCCCCACAGATACGCAGTATTTT. Translation: CASSRLAGPTDTQYF.

The chain employs TRBV5-1 and TRBJ2-7; D uncertain. Germline assignment: CDR1 SGHRS and CDR2 YFSETQ. This CDR3 has 14 amino acids. V was cut by 2 bases and J by 5 bases, with 14 bases left in between. The CDR3 coding sequence is TGCGCCAGCAGCTTACTCCCCTCGTCAGACGAGCAGTACTTC. Protein product: CASSLLPSSDEQYF.

V is TRBV12-3 or TRBV12-4 and J is TRBJ1-2; a weak D match, TRBD1 (6 bases). The CDR3 runs to 13 residues. V dropped 7 bases and J dropped 4 bases, with 13 bases sitting between them. CDR3 residues: CASNQGGSYGYTF. The CDR3 DNA sequence: TGTGCCAGCAACCAAGGGGGGAGCTATGGCTACACCTTC.

This clonotype was found a few times. This rearrangement joins TRBV7-2 to TRBJ2-1; D gene uncertain. This CDR3 has 13 amino acids. Germline CDR1 and CDR2: SGHTA and FQGNSA. V was trimmed by 4 bases and J by 3 bases, leaving 7 bases between them. In DNA form, the CDR3 reads TGTGCCAGCAGCTCCCAAGTCTACAATGAGCAGTTCTTC. Encoded protein: CASSSQVYNEQFF. Combining the CDR3 with reference TRBV7-2 and TRBJ2-1 gives the whole variable domain GAGVSQSPSNKVTEKGKDVELRCDPISGHTALYWYRQSLGQGLEFLIYFQGNSAPDKSGLPSDRFSAERTGGSVSTLTIQRTQQEDSAVYLCASSSQVYNEQFFGPGTRLTVL.

The V and J genes are TRBV24-1 and TRBJ2-3; 9 bases line up with TRBD2. This CDR3 contains 14 residues. The V segment lost 6 bases and the J segment 4 bases; nucleotides outside the gene matches: 4. The germline V gene encodes CDR1 KGHDR and CDR2 SFDVKD. The CDR3 reads CATSPRGGPDTQYF. The DNA for the CDR3 is TGTGCCACCAGTCCGCGGGGGGGCCCAGATACGCAGTATTTT.

This chain connects TRBV7-2 to TRBJ2-7, with 12 nucleotides matching TRBD2. The germline gives CDR1 SGHTA, CDR2 FQGNSA. J lost 2 bases, V lost 5 bases, and 10 bases had no gene match. The CDR3 is 17 residues long. The CDR3 region is CASSPLAGGRITYEQYF. The CDR3 DNA is TGTGCCAGCAGCCCACTAGCGGGGGGCCGGATTACCTACGAGCAGTACTTC.

Written as DNA, the CDR3 is TGTGCCAGCACCCGGGACCAGACAGTTAACACCGGGGAGCTGTTTTTT. It encodes CASTRDQTVNTGELFF. The chain links TRBV12-3 or TRBV12-4 to TRBJ2-2; D tentatively fits TRBD1 or TRBD2 (5 bases each). Between the trimmed V and J ends, which lost 7 bases and 2 bases, there was a span of 17 bases. CDR3 length equals 16 residues.

This clonotype occurred a few times. The chain couples TRBV7-3 to TRBJ2-1, with D hard to call. The germline V and J ends were trimmed by 1 base and 10 bases, with 17 bases remaining between them. The germline CDR1 and CDR2 sequences are SGHTA and FQGTGA. The CDR3 runs 15 residues. The CDR3 is CASSLKGSQVREQFF. The DNA for the CDR3 is TGTGCCAGCAGCTTAAAGGGATCCCAGGTGAGGGAGCAGTTCTTC.